This TCR beta chain was recorded in a study of blood T cell repertoires in COVID-19. Study overall: Acute and convalescent COVID-19 samples came from the United States, Italy and Spain. The analysed material was cDNA or gDNA that came from T cells, B-cell-depleted T cells, or PBMCs.

The CDR3 covers 14 residues. The V gene end was trimmed by 0 bases and the J gene end by 9 bases; junction bases not matched to a gene: 4. From germline, CDR1 is SGHTA and CDR2 FQGTGA. Study processing details: Reference gene primers were amplified, and this amplification served to estimate nucleated cell counts. The method was immunoSEQ multiplex PCR; TCRdb's version includes in-frame clones alone and lacks a portion of them. D and trimming come from the DNA, and the V and J calls and clone size come from that table. The sample consists of 300,000 to 450,000 clones, around 90% of them appearing once.

Source material: peripheral blood. The chain carries TRBV7-3 and TRBJ2-1; 8 nucleotides agree with TRBD1. This receptor was obtained from a human donor in a cohort sampled during active COVID-19. CDR3 residues: CASSLTDREAEQFF. The DNA for the CDR3 is TGTGCCAGCAGCTTAACGGACAGGGAGGCTGAGCAGTTCTTC.